This T cell receptor (beta chain) originates from a study of vaccination effects on CD4 cells after COVID-19. Turning to the study itself: Expansion with viral peptide pools was applied to antigen-specific CD4+ T cells by the ViraFEST assay prior to sequencing. Median timing of post-vaccine samples was 72 days after the second dose. Cultivation was performed at around 2 million PBMC per well with approximately 9 IU/ml IL-2 and about 9.2 ug/ml peptides added. Study observations and caveats: Healthy vaccine recipients' vaccine-induced clones were almost all SARS-CoV-2 mono-reactive.

The count of this clone is one. The antigen is undetermined. The method was immunoSEQ multiplex PCR; TCRdb's version includes in-frame clones alone and lacks a portion of them. Of approximately 57,000 clones detected, approximately 72% appear once; the ten largest clones hold about 4.4%. The CDR3 totals 17 residues. From germline, CDR1 is SGHTA and CDR2 FQGNSA. The V gene end was trimmed by 2 bases and the J gene end by 10 bases; junction bases not matched to a gene: 15. Upon completion of more than eight days in culture, CD4+ T cells were isolated. Vaccination of participants consisted of two doses of either the BNT162b2 or mRNA-1273 vaccine.

This chain links TRBV7-2 with TRBJ2-1, with TRBD2 matching 9 bases. Sequenced material: CD4+ T cells from PBMCs cultured without peptide, taken after COVID-19 vaccination. The TCR was taken from a human donor who received a COVID-19 vaccine. The CDR3 reads CASSLFPKGGRAPEQFF. The CDR3 nucleotides are TGTGCCAGCAGCTTATTCCCTAAGGGCGGGAGGGCGCCCGAGCAGTTCTTC.